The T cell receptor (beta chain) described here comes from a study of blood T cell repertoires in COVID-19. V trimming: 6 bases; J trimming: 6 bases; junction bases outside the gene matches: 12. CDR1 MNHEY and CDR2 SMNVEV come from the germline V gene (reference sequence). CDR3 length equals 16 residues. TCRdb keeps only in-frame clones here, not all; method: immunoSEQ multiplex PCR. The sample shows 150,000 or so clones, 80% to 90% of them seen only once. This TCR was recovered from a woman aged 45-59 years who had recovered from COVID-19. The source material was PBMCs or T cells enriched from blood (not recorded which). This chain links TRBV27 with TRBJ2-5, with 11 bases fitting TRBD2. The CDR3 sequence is CASRDTSGGPGKTQYF. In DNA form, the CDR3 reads TGTGCCAGCAGAGATACTAGCGGGGGCCCGGGGAAGACCCAGTACTTC.